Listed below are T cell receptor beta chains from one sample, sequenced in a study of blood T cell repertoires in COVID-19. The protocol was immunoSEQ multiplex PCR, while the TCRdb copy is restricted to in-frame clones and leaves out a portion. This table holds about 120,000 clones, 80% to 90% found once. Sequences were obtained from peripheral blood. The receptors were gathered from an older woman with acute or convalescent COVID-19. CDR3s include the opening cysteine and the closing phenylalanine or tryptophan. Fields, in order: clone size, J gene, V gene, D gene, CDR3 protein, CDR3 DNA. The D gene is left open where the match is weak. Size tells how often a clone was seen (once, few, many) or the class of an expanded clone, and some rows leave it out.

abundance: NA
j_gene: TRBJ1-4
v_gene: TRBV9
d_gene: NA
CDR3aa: CASTTGGGQFEKLFF
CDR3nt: TGTGCCAGCACTACCGGCGGGGGGCAGTTTGAAAAACTGTTTTTT

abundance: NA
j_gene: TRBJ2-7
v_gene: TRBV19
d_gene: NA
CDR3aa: CASSIGPIYEQYF
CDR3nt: TGTGCCAGTAGTATAGGGCCCATCTACGAGCAGTACTTC

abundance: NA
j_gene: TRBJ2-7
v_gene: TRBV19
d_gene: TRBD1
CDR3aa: CASSIYRGPYEQYF
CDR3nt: TGTGCCAGTAGTATTTACAGGGGACCCTACGAGCAGTACTTC

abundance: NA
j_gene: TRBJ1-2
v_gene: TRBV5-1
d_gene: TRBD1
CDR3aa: CASGTGSDYGYTF
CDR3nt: TGCGCCAGCGGGACAGGGAGTGACTATGGCTACACCTTC

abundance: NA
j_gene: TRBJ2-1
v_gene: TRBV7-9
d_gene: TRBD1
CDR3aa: CASSPISGQTNEQFF
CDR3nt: TGTGCCAGCAGCCCGATCTCGGGACAGACTAATGAGCAGTTCTTC

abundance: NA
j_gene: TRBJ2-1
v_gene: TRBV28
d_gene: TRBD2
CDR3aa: CASSLAGGYNEQFF
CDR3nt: TGTGCCAGCAGTTTAGCGGGGGGCTACAATGAGCAGTTCTTC

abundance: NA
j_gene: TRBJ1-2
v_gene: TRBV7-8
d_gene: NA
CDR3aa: CASSSRGSYGYTF
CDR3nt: TGTGCCAGCAGCAGCAGGGGATCCTATGGCTACACCTTC

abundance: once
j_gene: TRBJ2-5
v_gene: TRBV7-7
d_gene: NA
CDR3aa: CASSPSTGEFQETQYF
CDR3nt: TGTGCTAGCAGCCCCTCGACAGGCGAATTTCAAGAGACCCAGTACTTC

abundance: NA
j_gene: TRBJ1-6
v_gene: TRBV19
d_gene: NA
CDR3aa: CASNWGGNSPLHF
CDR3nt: TGTGCCAGTAATTGGGGGGGGAATTCACCCCTCCACTTT

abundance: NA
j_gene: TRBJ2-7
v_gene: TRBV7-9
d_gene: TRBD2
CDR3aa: CASSPEGSGGLGYEQYF
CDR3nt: TGTGCCAGCAGCCCCGAGGGGTCGGGGGGGCTCGGGTACGAGCAGTACTTC

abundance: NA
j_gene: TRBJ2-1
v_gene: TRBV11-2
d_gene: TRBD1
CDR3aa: CASSSYRGRYNEQFF
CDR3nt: TGTGCCAGCAGCTCTTACAGGGGGCGCTACAATGAGCAGTTCTTC

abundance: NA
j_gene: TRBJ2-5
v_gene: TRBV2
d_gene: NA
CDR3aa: CASSDPAPQETQYF
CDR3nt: TGTGCCAGCAGTGATCCAGCGCCTCAAGAGACCCAGTACTTC

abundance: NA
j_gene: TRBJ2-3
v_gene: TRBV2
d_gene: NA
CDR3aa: CASSEIRDTQYF
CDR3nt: TGTGCCAGCAGTGAAATCCGGGATACGCAGTATTTT

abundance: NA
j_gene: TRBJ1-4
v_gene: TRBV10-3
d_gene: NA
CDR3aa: CASQQGSNEKLFF
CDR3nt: TGTGCCAGCCAACAGGGTTCAAATGAAAAACTGTTTTTT

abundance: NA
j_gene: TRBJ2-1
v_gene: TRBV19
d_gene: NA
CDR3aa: CASSVPGLEQFF
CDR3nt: TGTGCCAGTAGCGTTCCGGGACTCGAACAGTTCTTC

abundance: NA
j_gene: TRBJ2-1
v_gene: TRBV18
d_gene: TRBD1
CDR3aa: CASSPGQGFDEQFF
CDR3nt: TGTGCCAGCTCACCCGGACAGGGTTTCGATGAGCAGTTCTTC

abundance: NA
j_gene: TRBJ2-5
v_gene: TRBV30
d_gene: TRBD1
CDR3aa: CAWSEGQGVQETQYF
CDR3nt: TGTGCCTGGAGTGAGGGACAGGGGGTCCAAGAGACCCAGTACTTC

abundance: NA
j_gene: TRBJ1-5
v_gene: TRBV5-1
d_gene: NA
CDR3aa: CASSLVVEWGVGNQPQHF
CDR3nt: TGCGCCAGCAGCTTGGTGGTGGAATGGGGGGTAGGCAATCAGCCCCAGCATTTT

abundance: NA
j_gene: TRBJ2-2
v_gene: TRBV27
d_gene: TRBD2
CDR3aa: CASSLPSGGAGELFF
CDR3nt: TGTGCCAGCAGTTTACCTAGCGGGGGAGCTGGGGAGCTGTTTTTT

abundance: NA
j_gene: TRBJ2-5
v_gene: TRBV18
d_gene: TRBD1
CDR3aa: CASSPPGDRETQYF
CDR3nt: TGTGCCAGCTCACCACCGGGGGACAGAGAGACCCAGTACTTC

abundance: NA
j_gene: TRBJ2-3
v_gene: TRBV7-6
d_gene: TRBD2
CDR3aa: CASSQFSPGRGTDTQYF
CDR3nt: TGTGCCAGCAGCCAATTTTCGCCCGGGAGGGGTACAGATACGCAGTATTTT

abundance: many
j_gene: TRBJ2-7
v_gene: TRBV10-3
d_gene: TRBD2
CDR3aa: CAISEPRGGDEQYF
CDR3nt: TGTGCCATCAGTGAGCCCCGCGGGGGGGACGAGCAGTACTTC

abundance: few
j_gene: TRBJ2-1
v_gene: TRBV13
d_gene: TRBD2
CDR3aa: CASSSARLAGGLSSYNEQFF
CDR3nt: TGTGCCAGCAGCTCGGCTCGGCTAGCGGGGGGCCTAAGCTCCTACAATGAGCAGTTCTTC

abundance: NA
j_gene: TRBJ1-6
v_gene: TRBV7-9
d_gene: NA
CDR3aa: CASSLVRFGNSPLHF
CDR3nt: TGTGCCAGCAGCTTAGTGCGATTCGGGAATTCACCCCTCCACTTT

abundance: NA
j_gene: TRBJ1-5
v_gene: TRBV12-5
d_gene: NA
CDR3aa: CASGLTGVSQPQHF
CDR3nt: TGTGCTAGTGGTTTGACAGGCGTGAGTCAGCCCCAGCATTTT

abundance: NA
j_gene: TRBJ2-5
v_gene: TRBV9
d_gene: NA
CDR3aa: CASSVGGETQYF
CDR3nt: TGTGCCAGCAGCGTAGGAGGGGAGACCCAGTACTTC

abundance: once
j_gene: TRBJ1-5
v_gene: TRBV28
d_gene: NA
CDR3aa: CASRKDVSGPQHF
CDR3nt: TGTGCCAGCAGAAAAGACGTCTCGGGGCCCCAGCATTTT

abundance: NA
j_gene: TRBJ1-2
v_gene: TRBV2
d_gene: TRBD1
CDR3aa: CASNQQGNYGYTF
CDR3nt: TGTGCCAGCAATCAACAGGGGAACTATGGCTACACCTTC

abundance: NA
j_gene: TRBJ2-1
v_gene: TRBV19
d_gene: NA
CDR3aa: CASSSRRGFKQFF
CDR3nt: TGTGCCAGTAGTTCCCGTCGGGGGTTTAAGCAGTTCTTC

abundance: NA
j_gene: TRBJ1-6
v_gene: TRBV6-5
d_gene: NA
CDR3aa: CAISFRDRNSPLHF
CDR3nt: TGTGCCATCTCCTTCAGGGATCGGAATTCACCCCTCCACTTT

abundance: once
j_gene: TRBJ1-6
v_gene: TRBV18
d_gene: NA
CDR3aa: CASSPSGEAGSPLHF
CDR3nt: TGTGCCAGCTCACCATCGGGGGAGGCGGGTTCACCCCTCCACTTT

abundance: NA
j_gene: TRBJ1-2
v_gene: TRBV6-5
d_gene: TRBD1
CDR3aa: CASSGQGDYGYTF
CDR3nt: TGTGCCAGCTCCGGACAGGGGGACTATGGCTACACCTTC

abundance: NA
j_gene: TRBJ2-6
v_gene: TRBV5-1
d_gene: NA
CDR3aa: CASSLAPSGANVLTF
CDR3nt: TGCGCCAGCAGCTTGGCCCCTTCTGGGGCCAACGTCCTGACTTTC

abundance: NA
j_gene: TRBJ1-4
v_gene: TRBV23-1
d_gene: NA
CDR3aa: CASSQYREETNEKLFF
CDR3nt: TGCGCCAGCAGTCAATATAGGGAGGAGACTAATGAAAAACTGTTTTTT

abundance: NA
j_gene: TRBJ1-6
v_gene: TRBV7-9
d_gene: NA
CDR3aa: CASSPTPGPGANNSPLHF
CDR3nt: TGTGCCAGCAGCCCCACCCCGGGGCCAGGGGCCAATAATTCACCCCTCCACTTT

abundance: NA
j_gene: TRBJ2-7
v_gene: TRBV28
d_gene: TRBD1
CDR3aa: CASSRQGHSSEQYF
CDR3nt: TGTGCCAGCAGTCGACAGGGTCACAGTAGCGAGCAGTACTTC

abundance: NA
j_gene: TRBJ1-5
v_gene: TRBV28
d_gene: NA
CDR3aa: CASSPTAGHQPQHF
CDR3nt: TGTGCCAGCAGCCCGACAGCCGGGCATCAGCCCCAGCATTTT

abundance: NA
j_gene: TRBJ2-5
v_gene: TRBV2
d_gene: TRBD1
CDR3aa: CASSELPGQPQETQYF
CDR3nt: TGTGCCAGCAGTGAGCTCCCGGGACAGCCACAAGAGACCCAGTACTTC

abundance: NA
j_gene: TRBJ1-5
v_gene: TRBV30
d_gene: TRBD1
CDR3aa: CAWSSRDRGQPQHF
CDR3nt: TGTGCCTGGAGTTCCCGGGACAGGGGACAGCCCCAGCATTTT

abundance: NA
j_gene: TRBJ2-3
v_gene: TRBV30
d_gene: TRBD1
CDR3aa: CAWRATGADTQYF
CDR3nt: TGTGCCTGGAGAGCGACAGGGGCAGATACGCAGTATTTT

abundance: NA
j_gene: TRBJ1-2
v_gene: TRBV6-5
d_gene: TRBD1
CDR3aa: CASSSGQTGGRYGYTF
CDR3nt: TGTGCCAGCAGTTCAGGCCAAACAGGGGGCCGGTATGGCTACACCTTC

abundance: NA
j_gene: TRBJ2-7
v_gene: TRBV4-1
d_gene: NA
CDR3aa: CASSQPGQTSYEQYF
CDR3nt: TGCGCCAGCAGCCAGCCGGGACAAACCTCCTACGAGCAGTACTTC

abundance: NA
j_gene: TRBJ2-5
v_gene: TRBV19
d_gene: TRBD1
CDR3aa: CATGGQGAGEETQYF
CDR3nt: TGTGCCACCGGGGGACAGGGGGCGGGGGAAGAGACCCAGTACTTC

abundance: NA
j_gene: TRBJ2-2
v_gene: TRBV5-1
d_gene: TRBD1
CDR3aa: CASSTQGEVTGELFF
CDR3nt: TGCGCCAGCAGCACACAGGGGGAGGTCACCGGGGAGCTGTTTTTT

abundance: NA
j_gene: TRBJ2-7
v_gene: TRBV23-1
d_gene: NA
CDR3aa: CASRGYWYF
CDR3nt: TGCGCCAGCAGGGGCTATTGGTACTTC

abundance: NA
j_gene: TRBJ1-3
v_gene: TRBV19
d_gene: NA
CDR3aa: CASNLIHSSGNTIYF
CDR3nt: TGTGCCAGTAATCTAATCCATTCCTCTGGAAACACCATATATTTT

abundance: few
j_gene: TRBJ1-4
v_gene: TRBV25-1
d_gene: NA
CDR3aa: CASMALGEKLFF
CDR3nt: TGTGCCAGCATGGCATTGGGCGAAAAACTGTTTTTT